This entry lists 14 T cell receptor beta chains sequenced from one sample in a study of blood T cell repertoires in COVID-19. Some clones are missing from TCRdb's copy, which holds only in-frame ones; the method was immunoSEQ multiplex PCR. The table records about 220,000 clones, 82% of them present only once. The sequenced sample was peripheral blood. These receptors were taken from a woman aged 70 to 79 with COVID-19, enrolled during active disease.

Concerning this clone itself: Germline is not matched at one junction end, which may reflect a read error. V is TRBV7-9 and J is TRBJ2-6; D not resolved. The CDR3 totals 19 residues. Germline values: CDR1 SEHNR, CDR2 FQNEAQ (reference sequence). CDR3 amino acids: CASTLSGLNPISGANVLTF. The CDR3 bases are TGTGCCAGCACCTTATCCGGGTTAAATCCGATCTCTGGGGCCAACGTCCTGACTTTC.

The rearrangement joins TRBV2 to TRBJ2-1; D gene ambiguous. In germline, CDR1 is SNHLY, CDR2 FYNNEI. The CDR3 extends over 11 amino acids. V lost 4 bases, J lost 7 bases, and 5 bases lay in between. Here the CDR3 reads CASSVTNEQFF. The CDR3 DNA follows: TGTGCCAGCAGTGTAACTAATGAGCAGTTCTTC.

CDR3 in amino acids: CASTGFNQPQHF. The CDR3 nucleotides are TGTGCCTCGACAGGGTTCAATCAGCCCCAGCATTTT. The chain joins TRBV7-2 to TRBJ1-5; TRBD1 agrees at 7 bases. Germline V lookup: CDR1 SGHTA, CDR2 FQGNSA. The junction had 4 bases not matched to a gene; V was cut back by 11 bases and J by 3 bases. This CDR3 contains 12 residues.

CDR3 bases: TGTGCCAGCAGCCCGACAGGGGGGTCCTACGAGCAGTACTTC. Translation gives CASSPTGGSYEQYF. The rearrangement links TRBV28 to TRBJ2-7, with TRBD1 matching 9 bases. V was pared by 6 bases and J by 1 base, with 4 bases of the junction left unmatched. Germline V CDR1 and CDR2: MDHEN, SYDVKM. CDR3 length: 14 residues. Looking up the rest from reference TRBV28 and TRBJ2-7 gives the full variable domain: DVKVTQSSRYLVKRTGEKVFLECVQDMDHENMFWYRQDPGLGLRLIYFSYDVKMKEKGDIPEGYSVSREKKERFSLILESASTNQTSMYLCASSPTGGSYEQYFGPGTRLTVT.

The chain recombines TRBV9 with TRBJ2-3; maybe TRBD2 (5 bases). Trimming left V 4 bases short and J 5 bases short, with 14 bases between. This CDR3 spans 14 amino acids. Germline assignment: CDR1 SGDLS and CDR2 YYNGEE. CDR3 loop: CASSPTTAGDTQYF. In DNA, the CDR3 is TGTGCCAGCAGCCCTACCACGGCGGGAGATACGCAGTATTTT.

The rearrangement joins TRBV10-1 to TRBJ2-7, with a tentative D call TRBD1 (5 bases). Per the germline V gene, CDR1 is WNHNN and CDR2 is SYGVQD (reference sequence). The CDR3 is 13 residues long. Trimming removed 5 bases at V and 0 bases at J, with 8 bases between. The CDR3 protein is CASSRDSSYEQYF. CDR3 coding DNA: TGCGCCAGCAGTAGAGACAGCTCCTACGAGCAGTACTTC.

The J gene is TRBJ2-5, the V gene TRBV11-2; 9 nucleotides line up with TRBD1. The CDR3 length is 15 residues. Trimming removed 4 bases from V and 4 bases from J; junction bases left unmatched: 7. Per the germline V gene, CDR1 is SGHAT and CDR2 is FQNNGV. CDR3 amino acids: CASSYITGGPETQYF. CDR3 nucleotide sequence: TGTGCCAGCAGCTACATAACAGGGGGCCCAGAGACCCAGTACTTC.

This chain joins TRBV6-6 and TRBJ2-4, with D perhaps TRBD1 (5 bases). CDR3 length: 18 residues. V was cut by 5 bases and J by 0 bases, with 20 bases left in between. CDR1 and CDR2 from the germline V gene are MNHNY and SVGAGI (reference sequence). CDR3 sequence: CASSPGQPATLAKNIQYF. Here the CDR3 DNA reads TGTGCCAGCAGTCCAGGGCAGCCAGCTACTCTAGCCAAAAACATTCAGTACTTC.

V and J are TRBV2 and TRBJ1-2; D gene ambiguous. Germline CDR1 is SNHLY and CDR2 is FYNNEI. This CDR3 spans 16 amino acids. Trimming took off 1 base at V and 5 bases at J, with 17 bases between the two ends. For the CDR3, the DNA is TGTGCCAGCAGTGAAGGGGAGGTAGGGTCCCTTTATGGCTACACCTTC. Translating it yields CASSEGEVGSLYGYTF.

V and J are TRBV27 and TRBJ1-2, with TRBD1 matching 7 bases. The V segment lost 5 bases and the J segment 4 bases; nucleotides outside the gene matches: 4. The CDR3 spans 13 residues. Germline CDR1 is MNHEY and CDR2 is SMNVEV (reference sequence). The CDR3 region has the DNA TGTGCCAGCAGTACCGGACAGGCCTATGGCTACACCTTC. This codes for CASSTGQAYGYTF.

Worth noting for this clone: In the same sample, other DNA sequences code for this CDR3. This sequence joins TRBV24-1 and TRBJ2-1, with TRBD2 matching over 14 bases. The CDR3 consists of 16 residues. The germline V gene encodes CDR1 KGHDR and CDR2 SFDVKD. V lost 4 bases and J lost 6; bases outside the gene matches: 4. For the CDR3, the DNA is TGTGCCACCAGTGACCCGGGACTAGCGGGAGCCAATGAGCAGTTCTTC. This encodes CATSDPGLAGANEQFF.

This chain connects TRBV5-1 to TRBJ2-1; 16 nucleotides agree with TRBD2. The CDR3 totals 20 residues. The germline V gene has CDR1 SGHRS and CDR2 YFSETQ. J gave up 6 bases and V 4 bases, and 16 bases lay outside the gene matches. The CDR3 loop reads CASSPIPGLAGGRIGNEQFF. CDR3 sequence (DNA): TGCGCCAGCAGCCCTATACCGGGACTAGCGGGAGGGCGAATTGGCAATGAGCAGTTCTTC.

The chain has TRBV19 and TRBJ2-5; D perhaps matches TRBD1 (6 bases). Trimming cost V 6 bases and J 5 bases, with 19 bases left between them. CDR1 LNHDA and CDR2 SQIVND come from the germline V gene (reference sequence). The CDR3 is 15 amino acids. The chain's CDR3 is CASSPQGHQKETQYF. DNA for the CDR3: TGTGCCAGTAGCCCTCAGGGACACCAAAAGGAGACCCAGTACTTC.

This clone was counted only a few times. The chain has TRBV27 and TRBJ1-2; D is unresolved. Germline CDR1 and CDR2: MNHEY and SMNVEV (reference sequence). V gave up 3 bases and J gave up 6 bases, with 11 bases separating them. The length of the CDR3 is 13 residues. CDR3 nucleotide sequence: TGTGCCAGCAGTTTGTCGGGGTGGGATGGCTACACCTTC. Translating it yields CASSLSGWDGYTF.